This T cell receptor beta chain was sequenced during a study of blood T cell repertoires in COVID-19. Per the original methods: The assay estimated nucleated cells by amplifying reference gene primers. Clones were sequenced by immunoSEQ multiplex PCR, and TCRdb holds only the in-frame ones, with some missing. V and J calls plus clone size are reproduced from that table; the DNA served to infer D and trimming. The repertoire holds roughly 300,000 clones, with over 75% as singletons. Two consecutive negative NP/OP PCR tests, clearance, or resolved symptoms defined Cohort 3 recovery. The CDR3 runs to 15 residues. Between the trimmed V and J ends, which lost 0 bases and 6 bases, there was a span of 9 bases. Germline CDR1 reads MNHEY; CDR2 reads SVGAGI.

The material sequenced was PBMCs or T cells enriched from blood (not recorded which). This chain joins TRBV6-5 and TRBJ1-6; D ambiguous. The receptor was derived from a man aged 30-40 years who had recovered from COVID-19. CDR3 nucleotide sequence: TGTGCCAGCAGTTACTCGCAGGCGCGTAATTCACCCCTCCACTTT. Its translation is CASSYSQARNSPLHF.